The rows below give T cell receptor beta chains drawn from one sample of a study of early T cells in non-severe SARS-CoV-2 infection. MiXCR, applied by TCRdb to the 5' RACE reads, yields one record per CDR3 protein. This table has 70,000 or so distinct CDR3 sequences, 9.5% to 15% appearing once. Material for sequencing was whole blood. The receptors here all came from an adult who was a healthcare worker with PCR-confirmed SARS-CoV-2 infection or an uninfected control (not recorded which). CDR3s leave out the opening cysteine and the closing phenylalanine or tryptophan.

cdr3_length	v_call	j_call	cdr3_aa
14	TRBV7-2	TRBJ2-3	ASSARPRAGTDTQY
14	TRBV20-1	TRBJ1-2	SARGQGAPLGYGYT
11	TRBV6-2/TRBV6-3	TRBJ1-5	ASSTPSNQPQH
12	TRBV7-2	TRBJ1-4	ASSDAFPNEKLF
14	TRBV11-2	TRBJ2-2	ASSLESGPGTGELF
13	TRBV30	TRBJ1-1	AWSVQWTPNTEAF
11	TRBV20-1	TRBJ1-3	SAADRGGNTIY
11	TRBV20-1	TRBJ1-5	SAREYGDQPQH
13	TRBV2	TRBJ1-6	ASTSPGANNSPLH
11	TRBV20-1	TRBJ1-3	SASRASGNTIY
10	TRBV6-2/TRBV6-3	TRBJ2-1	ASSYSGDGQF
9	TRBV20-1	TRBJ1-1	SARGDTEAF
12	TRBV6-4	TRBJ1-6	ASSDTNRDSPLH
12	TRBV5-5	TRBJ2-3	ASSLVHGGDTQY
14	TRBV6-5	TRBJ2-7	ASSYVGTASPYEQY
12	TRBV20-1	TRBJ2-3	SARDPSGVDTQY
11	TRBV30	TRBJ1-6	AWSVQVNSPLH